This T cell receptor (beta chain) was sequenced for a study of cytomegalovirus exposure and HLA in healthy donors. After removal of 1 base from V and 4 bases from J, the junction contained 6 bases not matched to a gene. Per germline, CDR1 SEHNR and CDR2 FQNEAQ (reference sequence). The CDR3 spans 15 residues. Researchers ran the PCR with 60 Vbeta and 13 Jbeta primers. The data were produced by immunoSEQ multiplex PCR, yet TCRdb's version contains in-frame clones alone and is incomplete. This table holds some 120,000 clones, over 60% found once. The chain couples TRBV7-9 to TRBJ1-1, with 7 bases aligning to TRBD1. The receptor's source is a human donor in good health. The sequenced sample was PBMCs. The CDR3 protein is CASSLGAGGFTEAFF. Written as DNA, the CDR3 is TGTGCCAGCAGCTTAGGGGCAGGGGGGTTCACTGAAGCTTTCTTT.